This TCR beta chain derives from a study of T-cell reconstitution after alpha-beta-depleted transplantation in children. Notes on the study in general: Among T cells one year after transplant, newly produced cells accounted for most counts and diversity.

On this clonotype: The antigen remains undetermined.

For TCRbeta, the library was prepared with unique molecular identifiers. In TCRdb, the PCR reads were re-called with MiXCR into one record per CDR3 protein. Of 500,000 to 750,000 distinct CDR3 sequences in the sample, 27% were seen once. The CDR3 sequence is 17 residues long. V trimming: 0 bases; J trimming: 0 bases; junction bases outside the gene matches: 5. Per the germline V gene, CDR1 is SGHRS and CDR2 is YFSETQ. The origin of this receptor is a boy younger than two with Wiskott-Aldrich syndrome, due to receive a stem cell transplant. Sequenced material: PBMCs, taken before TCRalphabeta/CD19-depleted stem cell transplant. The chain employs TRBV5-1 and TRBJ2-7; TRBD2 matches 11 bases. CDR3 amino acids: CASSLVSGRAPSYEQYF. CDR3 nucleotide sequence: TGCGCCAGCAGCTTGGTTAGCGGGAGGGCCCCCTCCTACGAGCAGTACTTC.